The next 11 T cell receptor beta chains were all read from a single sample in a study of shared clonotypes between healthy human individuals (dated by TCRdb to 2020 to 2021). Libraries were made using the immunoSEQ multiplex PCR assay. TCRdb holds this immuneACCESS table with in-frame rearrangements only. Some clones are missing; in checked studies, unresolved V genes explain under half, and the rest has no known cause. Counted in this sample were around 480,000 clones; 60% to 80% of them appeared once. Jointly, the top ten make up under 15% of the sample. The sample comprised PBMCs. These receptors came from a woman aged 40 to 50 in good health. Some clones in this sample may be carry-over from other donors' samples.

Comment on this clone: This may come from a read error, since a much larger clone is one base off. This chain joins TRBV4-2 and TRBJ1-2, with a possible D match to TRBD1 (5 bases). CDR1 LGHNA and CDR2 YNFKEQ come from the germline V gene. This CDR3 spans 14 amino acids. CDR3 DNA sequence: TGTGCCAGCATCCAAGAAGGGGCCCACTATGGCTACACCTTC. It yields the protein CASIQEGAHYGYTF.

The chain links TRBV5-6 to TRBJ1-2, with D hard to call. Germline V gives CDR1 SGHDT, CDR2 YYEEEE. The CDR3 has 15 amino acids. Between the trimmed V and J ends, which lost 1 base and 1 base, there was a span of 11 bases. The CDR3, as DNA: TGTGCCAGCAGCTTGTGGGTAGTCTATAACTATGGCTACACCTTC. Protein: CASSLWVVYNYGYTF.

V usage is TRBV5-1 and J usage is TRBJ2-2, with D perhaps being TRBD1 or TRBD2 (5 bases each). Germline V gene lookup returns CDR1 SGHRS and CDR2 YFSETQ. V was shortened by 0 bases and J by 4 bases, with 10 bases between the two germline ends. CDR3 length: 15 amino acids. In nucleotides, the CDR3 is TGCGCCAGCAGCTTGGTAGGGGCGGGCACCGGGGAGCTGTTTTTT. The encoded protein is CASSLVGAGTGELFF.

This clone was seen many times. V is TRBV7-2 and J is TRBJ2-7; D is undetermined. The CDR3 is 15 residues long. The V end lost 3 bases, the J end lost 0 bases, and 12 bases lay between the germline ends. The V gene's germline CDR1 is SGHTA and CDR2 FQGNSA. CDR3 residues: CASSFSSQSSYEQYF. In DNA, the CDR3 is TGTGCCAGCAGCTTTTCTTCCCAATCCTCCTACGAGCAGTACTTC.

V gene TRBV10-3 combines with J gene TRBJ2-7; D ambiguous. The germline CDR1 and CDR2 sequences are ENHRY and SYGVKD. V was trimmed by 0 bases and J by 1 base, leaving 16 bases between them. This CDR3 contains 17 residues. The CDR3 here is CAISESTPQRTSYEQYF. The DNA for the CDR3 is TGTGCCATCAGTGAGTCGACCCCCCAGCGAACGTCCTACGAGCAGTACTTC.

The chain links TRBV15 to TRBJ2-5; TRBD1 is a possible D gene (5 bases). The CDR3 spans 15 residues. V was trimmed by 1 base and J by 0 bases, leaving 9 bases between them. Germline V gene data show CDR1 as LNHNV and CDR2 as YYDKDF (reference sequence). The CDR3 region has the DNA TGTGCCACCAGCAGAGGGAACAGGTACCAAGAGACCCAGTACTTC. Translating it yields CATSRGNRYQETQYF.

The V and J genes are TRBV6-6 and TRBJ1-2; a possible D gene is TRBD1 (5 bases). The CDR3 totals 15 residues. V lost 6 bases and J 4 bases, leaving 18 bases between the germline ends. CDR1 is MNHNY and CDR2 is SVGAGI in the germline V gene (reference sequence). The CDR3 nucleotides read TGTGCCAGCAGCACGCTCATACAGGCTAGCTATGGCTACACCTTC. The encoded protein is CASSTLIQASYGYTF.

The chain recombines TRBV5-1 with TRBJ2-1, with 10 positions matching TRBD2. J was trimmed by 0 bases and V by 2 bases; bases with no gene match: 2. Looked up from germline, CDR1 is SGHRS and CDR2 is YFSETQ. The CDR3 has 16 amino acids. The CDR3 protein is CASSFSSGSSYNEQFF. Written as DNA, the CDR3 is TGCGCCAGCAGCTTTTCTAGCGGGAGCTCCTACAATGAGCAGTTCTTC. Full variable domain (missing parts from reference TRBV5-1 and TRBJ2-1): KAGVTQTPRYLIKTRGQQVTLSCSPISGHRSVSWYQQTPGQGLQFLFEYFSETQRNKGNFPGRFSGRQFSNSRSEMNVSTLELGDSALYLCASSFSSGSSYNEQFFGPGTRLTVL.

This chain links TRBV7-8 with TRBJ1-1; D remains unclear. Germline lookup yields CDR1 SGHVS and CDR2 FQNEAQ. The CDR3 covers 16 residues. Trimming shortened V by 3 bases and J by 0 bases, and 14 bases separated the two germline ends. The CDR3 nucleotides are TGTGCCAGCAGCTTCGCTTCGACTAATATGAACACTGAAGCTTTCTTT. It is translated as CASSFASTNMNTEAFF.

The chain uses TRBV19 and TRBJ2-3; no reliable D call. The CDR3 is made up of 14 amino acids. Trimming shortened V by 5 bases and J by 6 bases, and 15 bases separated the two germline ends. Germline V gene data show CDR1 as LNHDA and CDR2 as SQIVND (reference sequence). CDR3 nucleotides: TGTGCCAGTAGTCTACGTTTAGCTGGGGATACGCAGTATTTT. It specifies CASSLRLAGDTQYF.

This chain joins TRBV7-7 and TRBJ2-5; D is undetermined. The CDR3 spans 13 residues. CDR1 is SSHAT, CDR2 FNYEAQ, per germline (reference sequence). Trimming left V 0 bases short and J 4 bases short, with 6 bases between. For the CDR3, the DNA is TGTGCCAGCAGCTTAGCGCATGGAGAGACCCAGTACTTC. Protein sequence: CASSLAHGETQYF.